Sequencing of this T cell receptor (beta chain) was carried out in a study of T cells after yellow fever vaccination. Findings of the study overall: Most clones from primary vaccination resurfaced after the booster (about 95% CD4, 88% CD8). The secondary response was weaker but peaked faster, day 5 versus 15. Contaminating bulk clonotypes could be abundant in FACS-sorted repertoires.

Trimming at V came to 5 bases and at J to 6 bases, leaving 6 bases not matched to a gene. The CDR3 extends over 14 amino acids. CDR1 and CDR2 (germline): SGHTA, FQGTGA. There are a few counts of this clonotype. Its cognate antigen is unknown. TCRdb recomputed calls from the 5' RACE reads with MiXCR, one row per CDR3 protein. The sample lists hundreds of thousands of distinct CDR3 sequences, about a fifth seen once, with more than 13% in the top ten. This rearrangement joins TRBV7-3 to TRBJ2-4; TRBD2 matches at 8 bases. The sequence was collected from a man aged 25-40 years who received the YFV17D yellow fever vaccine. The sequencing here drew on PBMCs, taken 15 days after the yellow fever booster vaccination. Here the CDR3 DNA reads TGTGCCAGCAGCCCAGAGCGGGAGTCAAACATTCAGTACTTC. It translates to CASSPERESNIQYF.